The next 21 T cell receptor beta chains were all read from a single sample in a study of blood T cell repertoires in COVID-19. The data were produced by immunoSEQ multiplex PCR, yet TCRdb's version contains in-frame clones alone and is incomplete. The profile shows approximately 320,000 clones, more than 75% of them singletons. Sequenced material: PBMCs or T cells enriched from blood (not recorded which). These receptors all stem from a man aged 55 to 70 who had recovered from COVID-19.

The rearrangement joins TRBV5-4 to TRBJ2-1; 10 nucleotides match TRBD2. The CDR3 is made up of 15 amino acids. V shed 0 bases and J 4 bases; nucleotides not matched to a gene: 1. CDR1 is SGHNT, CDR2 YYREEE, per germline (reference sequence). The DNA for the CDR3 is TGTGCCAGCAGCTTGGGGACTAGCGGTTACAATGAGCAGTTCTTC. It is translated as CASSLGTSGYNEQFF.

The chain has TRBV11-2 and TRBJ1-3, with TRBD1 matching over 10 bases. V gave up 4 bases and J gave up 8 bases; unmatched junction bases: 8. CDR3 length: 15 residues. Germline V gene sequence: CDR1 SGHAT, CDR2 FQNNGV. CDR3 amino acids: CASSSKTGGRDTIYF. DNA of the CDR3: TGTGCCAGCAGCTCCAAGACAGGGGGCCGAGACACCATATATTTT.

The chain uses TRBV6-5 and TRBJ2-7, with D perhaps matching TRBD1 (6 bases). V lost 6 bases to trimming and J lost 0 bases, with 12 bases between them. CDR1 and CDR2 from the germline V gene are MNHEY and SVGAGI. The CDR3 totals 14 residues. The CDR3 reads CASSRDMNSYEQYF. The CDR3 bases are TGTGCCAGCAGCCGGGACATGAACTCCTACGAGCAGTACTTC.

The sample holds one count of this clone. The V and J genes are TRBV10-1 and TRBJ2-1, with D unresolved. The germline V gene encodes CDR1 WNHNN and CDR2 SYGVQD (reference sequence). Trimming stripped 0 bases from V and 7 bases from J, with 7 bases between. This CDR3 spans 13 amino acids. The CDR3 here is CASSESRWNEQFF. Here the CDR3 DNA reads TGCGCCAGCAGTGAGTCCCGGTGGAATGAGCAGTTCTTC.

V is TRBV7-9 and J is TRBJ1-2, with D uncertain. This CDR3 comprises 15 residues. Germline-derived CDR1 and CDR2 are SEHNR and FQNEAQ (reference sequence). The V gene lost 5 bases and the J gene lost 4 bases, with 17 bases spanning the gap. DNA of the CDR3: TGTGCCAGCAGCCCCTCGCGGAGCTCCTTCTATGGCTACACCTTC. Amino acid sequence: CASSPSRSSFYGYTF.

This clone was found a few times. The chain employs TRBV7-2 and TRBJ2-3; 9 bases match TRBD2. CDR1 and CDR2 (germline): SGHTA, FQGNSA. The V and J ends lost 5 bases and 6 bases, in that order; junction bases with no gene match: 6. This CDR3 has 14 residues. The CDR3 region is CASSPPAGGDTQYF. CDR3 DNA: TGTGCCAGCAGCCCGCCGGCGGGGGGGGATACGCAGTATTTT. Based on the CDR3 plus reference TRBV7-2 and TRBJ2-3, the full variable domain is GAGVSQSPSNKVTEKGKDVELRCDPISGHTALYWYRQSLGQGLEFLIYFQGNSAPDKSGLPSDRFSAERTGGSVSTLTIQRTQQEDSAVYLCASSPPAGGDTQYFGPGTRLTVL.

As regards this clone: The same CDR3 is also encoded by other DNA sequences in this sample. This rearrangement joins TRBV29-1 to TRBJ1-1; D might be TRBD1 (5 bases). CDR1 is SQVTM, CDR2 ANQGSEA, per germline. The CDR3 consists of 12 residues. The V gene lost 4 bases and the J gene lost 0 bases, with 6 bases spanning the gap. CDR3 in DNA: TGCAGCGTTGGACAGATGAACACTGAAGCTTTCTTT. This translates into CSVGQMNTEAFF.

The CDR3 sequence: CASSPQPSGAFF. The CDR3 nucleotides read TGTGCCAGCAGTCCTCAGCCCAGCGGAGCTTTCTTT. This chain joins TRBV7-9 and TRBJ1-1, with D unresolved. The CDR3 extends over 12 amino acids. Germline V CDR1 and CDR2: SEHNR, FQNEAQ (reference sequence). The V end was cut by 6 bases, the J end by 10 bases, with 15 bases between.

V and J are TRBV27 and TRBJ1-5, with D unclear. This CDR3 is built from 14 residues. Germline lookup yields CDR1 MNHEY and CDR2 SMNVEV (reference sequence). The ends were cut back, 1 base at V and 4 bases at J, with 8 bases in the middle. DNA of the CDR3: TGTGCCAGCAGTTTATTTTACGGGAATCAGCCCCAGCATTTT. This translates into CASSLFYGNQPQHF.

The chain carries TRBV5-1 and TRBJ1-4; 9 nucleotides match TRBD1. The germline V gene encodes CDR1 SGHRS and CDR2 YFSETQ. CDR3 length: 15 amino acids. Germline trimming cut 4 bases from V and 3 bases from J; bases unmatched to any gene: 4. This CDR3 is CASSPTGGPNEKLFF. DNA for the CDR3: TGCGCCAGCAGCCCCACAGGGGGCCCTAATGAAAAACTGTTTTTT.

The chain couples TRBV19 to TRBJ1-6; maybe TRBD1 (5 bases). The CDR3 spans 16 residues. Germline loops: CDR1 LNHDA, CDR2 SQIVND (reference sequence). The V end lost 10 bases, the J end lost 6 bases, and 22 bases lay between the germline ends. Here the CDR3 reads CATEPTRGTLNSPLHF. In nucleotides, the CDR3 is TGTGCCACCGAACCTACTCGGGGGACTCTTAATTCACCCCTCCACTTT.

The J gene is TRBJ2-7, the V gene TRBV4-3; D not certain. Germline V gene lookup returns CDR1 LGHNA and CDR2 YSLEER. This CDR3 has 13 residues. V shed 2 bases and J shed 5 bases, with 10 bases lying between them. CDR3 sequence (DNA): TGCGCCAGCAGCCAATCGGTCGCCCACGAGCAGTACTTC. Protein product: CASSQSVAHEQYF.

The rearrangement uses TRBV5-6 and TRBJ2-6; TRBD2 agrees at 12 bases. Trimming removed 0 bases from V and 3 bases from J; junction bases left unmatched: 1. Germline loops: CDR1 SGHDT, CDR2 YYEEEE. The CDR3 runs 17 residues. CDR3: CASSLGTSGNGANVLTF. For the CDR3, the DNA is TGTGCCAGCAGCTTGGGGACTAGCGGGAATGGGGCCAACGTCCTGACTTTC.

The rearrangement links TRBV27 to TRBJ1-5; D is perhaps TRBD1 (6 bases). The germline V gene has CDR1 MNHEY and CDR2 SMNVEV (reference sequence). The V end lost 6 bases, the J end lost 7 bases, and 16 bases lay between the germline ends. The length of the CDR3 is 14 residues. CDR3: CASSPQGNRQPQHF. The CDR3 DNA reads TGTGCCAGCAGCCCCCAGGGGAATCGGCAGCCCCAGCATTTT.

The V call is TRBV5-6, the J call TRBJ1-6; D unresolved. From germline, CDR1 is SGHDT and CDR2 YYEEEE. Trimming removed 4 bases at V and 6 bases at J, with 14 bases between. The CDR3 is 15 residues long. The CDR3 is CASSPTTRRNSPLHF. In nucleotides, the CDR3 is TGTGCCAGCAGCCCGACTACCAGGCGTAATTCACCCCTCCACTTT.

This clone was observed once. The CDR3 DNA is TGCGCCAGCAGCCCCCGCCGGGTCGGGGGCTACGAGCAGTACTTC. This encodes CASSPRRVGGYEQYF. V and J are TRBV5-1 and TRBJ2-7, with TRBD2 as a possible D gene (6 bases). V was clipped by 4 bases and J by 3 bases, with 17 bases between them. Germline loops: CDR1 SGHRS, CDR2 YFSETQ. The CDR3 sequence is 15 residues long.

The rearrangement joins TRBV12-3 or TRBV12-4 to TRBJ1-2, with 7 bases fitting TRBD1. The CDR3 covers 13 residues. Unmatched junction bases numbered 6, after V lost 7 bases and J lost 4 bases. Here the CDR3 DNA reads TGTGCCAGCACGCCCGGGACAGTCTATGGCTACACCTTC. Protein sequence: CASTPGTVYGYTF.

The J gene is TRBJ2-3, the V gene TRBV21-1; the D call of TRBD2 is as the table states it, not checked on the DNA. TRBV21-1 is recorded as a pseudogene. The CDR3 is 20 amino acids. CDR3 sequence reads: CASSKAGTSGRLASTDTQYF. The DNA for the CDR3 is TGTGCCAGCAGCAAAGCCGGGACTAGCGGGAGGCTCGCTAGCACAGATACGCAGTATTTT.

This chain uses TRBV19 with TRBJ1-4; TRBD1 matches at 9 bases. The CDR3 covers 15 residues. The ends lost 3 bases at V and 5 bases at J; junction bases unmatched: 4. In germline, CDR1 is LNHDA, CDR2 SQIVND (reference sequence). CDR3 in DNA: TGTGCCAGTAGTATTTGGACAGGGGAGAATGAAAAACTGTTTTTT. Its protein product is CASSIWTGENEKLFF.

With regard to this clone: A much larger clonotype is one base distant, so this may be a read error. The sample carries other DNA sequences with the same CDR3. V gene TRBV11-2 combines with J gene TRBJ2-7, with D uncertain. Germline CDR1 reads SGHAT; CDR2 reads FQNNGV. This CDR3 contains 11 residues. The germline V and J ends were trimmed by 5 bases and 3 bases, with 5 bases remaining between them. The CDR3 is CASSPNYEQYF. CDR3 coding DNA: TGTGCCAGCAGCCCTAACTACGAGCAGTACTTC. Based on the CDR3 plus reference TRBV11-2 and TRBJ2-7, the full variable domain is EAGVAQSPRYKIIEKRQSVAFWCNPISGHATLYWYQQILGQGPKLLIQFQNNGVVDDSQLPKDRFSAERLKGVDSTLKIQPAKLEDSAVYLCASSPNYEQYFGPGTRLTVT.

This chain connects TRBV11-3 to TRBJ2-3, with 10 bases that match TRBD2. This CDR3 region has 15 residues. Germline CDR1 SGHNT, CDR2 YENEEA. V shed 4 bases and J 4 bases; nucleotides not matched to a gene: 5. CDR3 bases: TGTGCCAGCAGCTCCAGGACTAGCGGTGCAGATACGCAGTATTTT. Amino acids: CASSSRTSGADTQYF.